This T cell receptor (beta chain) derives from a study of cytomegalovirus exposure and HLA in healthy donors. The method was immunoSEQ multiplex PCR; TCRdb's version includes in-frame clones alone and lacks a portion of them. The repertoire includes 150,000 to 200,000 clones, about 90% of them detected once, and about a tenth sits in the top ten. V dropped 7 bases and J dropped 10 bases, with 22 bases sitting between them. Germline CDR1 reads LNHDA; CDR2 reads SQIVND (reference sequence). The CDR3 length is 14 residues. This TCR was sampled from a young woman in good health and CMV-seropositive. The V call is TRBV19, the J call TRBJ1-2; D is possibly TRBD1 (5 bases). Sequencing was carried out using PBMCs. CDR3 sequence reads: CASTGTSGPAFYTF. The CDR3 DNA sequence: TGTGCCAGTACTGGGACTTCTGGGCCGGCCTTCTACACCTTC.